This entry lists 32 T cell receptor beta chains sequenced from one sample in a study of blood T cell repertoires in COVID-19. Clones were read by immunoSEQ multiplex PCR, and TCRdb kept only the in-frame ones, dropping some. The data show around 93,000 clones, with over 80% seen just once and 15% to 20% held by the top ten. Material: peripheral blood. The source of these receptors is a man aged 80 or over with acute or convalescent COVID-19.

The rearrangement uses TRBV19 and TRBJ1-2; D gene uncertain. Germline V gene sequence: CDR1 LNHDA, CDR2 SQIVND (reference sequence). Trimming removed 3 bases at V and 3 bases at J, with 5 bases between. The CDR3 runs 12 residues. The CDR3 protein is CASSISDYGYTF. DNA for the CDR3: TGTGCCAGTAGTATCTCCGACTATGGCTACACCTTC. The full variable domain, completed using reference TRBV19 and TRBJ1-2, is DGGITQSPKYLFRKEGQNVTLSCEQNLNHDAMYWYRQDPGQGLRLIYYSQIVNDFQKGDIAEGYSVSREKKESFPLTVTSAQKNPTAFYLCASSISDYGYTFGSGTRLTVV.

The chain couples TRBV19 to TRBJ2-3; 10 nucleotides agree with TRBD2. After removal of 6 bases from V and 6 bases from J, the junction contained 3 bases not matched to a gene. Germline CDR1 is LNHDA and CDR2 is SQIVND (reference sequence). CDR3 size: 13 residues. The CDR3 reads CASSRGLADTQYF. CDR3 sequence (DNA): TGTGCCAGTAGCAGGGGACTAGCGGATACGCAGTATTTT. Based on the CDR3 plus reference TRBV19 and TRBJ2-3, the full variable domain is DGGITQSPKYLFRKEGQNVTLSCEQNLNHDAMYWYRQDPGQGLRLIYYSQIVNDFQKGDIAEGYSVSREKKESFPLTVTSAQKNPTAFYLCASSRGLADTQYFGPGTRLTVL.

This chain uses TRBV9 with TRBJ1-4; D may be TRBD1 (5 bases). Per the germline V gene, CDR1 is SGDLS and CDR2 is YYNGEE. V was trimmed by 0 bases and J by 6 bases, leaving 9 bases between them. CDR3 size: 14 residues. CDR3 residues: CASSVGWGDEKLFF. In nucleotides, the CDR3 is TGTGCCAGCAGCGTAGGGTGGGGGGATGAAAAACTGTTTTTT.

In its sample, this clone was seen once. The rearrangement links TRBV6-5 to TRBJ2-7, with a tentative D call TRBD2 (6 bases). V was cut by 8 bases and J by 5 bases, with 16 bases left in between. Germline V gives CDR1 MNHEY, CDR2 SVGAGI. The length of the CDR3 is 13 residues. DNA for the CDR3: TGTGCCAGCCTCGGGACTCTTGGTAACGAGCAGTACTTC. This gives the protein CASLGTLGNEQYF.

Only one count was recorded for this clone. The CDR3 protein is CATSEGLAGGPFWETQYF. CDR3 bases: TGTGCCACCAGTGAGGGACTAGCGGGAGGGCCGTTCTGGGAGACCCAGTACTTC. This chain connects TRBV24-1 to TRBJ2-5; the match to TRBD2 covers 16 bases. This CDR3 is built from 18 residues. Per the germline V gene, CDR1 is KGHDR and CDR2 is SFDVKD. With 4 bases clipped from V and 5 bases from J, the junction kept 9 bases outside the gene matches.

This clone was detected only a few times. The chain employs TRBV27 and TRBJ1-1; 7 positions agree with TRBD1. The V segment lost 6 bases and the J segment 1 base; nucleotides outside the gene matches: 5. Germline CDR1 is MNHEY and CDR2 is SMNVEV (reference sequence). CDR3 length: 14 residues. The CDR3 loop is CASSLTGPNTEAFF. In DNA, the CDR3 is TGTGCCAGCAGCCTGACAGGGCCGAACACTGAAGCTTTCTTT.

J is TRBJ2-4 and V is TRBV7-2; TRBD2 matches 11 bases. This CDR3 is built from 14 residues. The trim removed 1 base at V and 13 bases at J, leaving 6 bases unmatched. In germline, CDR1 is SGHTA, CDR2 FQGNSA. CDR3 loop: CASSLGLAGGPQYF. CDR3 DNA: TGTGCCAGCAGCTTAGGGTTAGCGGGAGGGCCCCAGTACTTC. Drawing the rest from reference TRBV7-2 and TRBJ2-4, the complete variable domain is GAGVSQSPSNKVTEKGKDVELRCDPISGHTALYWYRQSLGQGLEFLIYFQGNSAPDKSGLPSDRFSAERTGGSVSTLTIQRTQQEDSAVYLCASSLGLAGGPQYFGAGTRLSVL.

CDR3 nucleotides: TGTGCCAGCTCAACGGACACTTTCGGGTATGGCTACACCTTC. The encoded protein is CASSTDTFGYGYTF. V usage is TRBV18 and J usage is TRBJ1-2, with D possibly being TRBD1 (5 bases). Germline V CDR1 and CDR2: KGHSH, LQKENI. With 5 bases removed from V and 5 bases from J, the gap between germline ends came to 15 bases. There are 14 residues in the CDR3.

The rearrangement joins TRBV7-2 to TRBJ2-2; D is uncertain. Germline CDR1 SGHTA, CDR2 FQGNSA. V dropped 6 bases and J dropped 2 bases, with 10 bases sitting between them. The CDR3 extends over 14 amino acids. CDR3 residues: CASRASYNTGELFF. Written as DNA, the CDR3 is TGTGCCAGCAGGGCCAGTTACAACACCGGGGAGCTGTTTTTT.

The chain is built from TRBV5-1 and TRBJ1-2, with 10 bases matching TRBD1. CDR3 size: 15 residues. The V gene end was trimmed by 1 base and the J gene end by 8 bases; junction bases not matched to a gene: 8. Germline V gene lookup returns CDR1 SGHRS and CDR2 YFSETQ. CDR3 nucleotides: TGCGCCAGCAGCTTGCCCCGGGGGACAGGGGAAGGCTACACCTTC. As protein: CASSLPRGTGEGYTF. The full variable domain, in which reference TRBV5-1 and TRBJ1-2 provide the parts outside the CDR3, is KAGVTQTPRYLIKTRGQQVTLSCSPISGHRSVSWYQQTPGQGLQFLFEYFSETQRNKGNFPGRFSGRQFSNSRSEMNVSTLELGDSALYLCASSLPRGTGEGYTFGSGTRLTVV.

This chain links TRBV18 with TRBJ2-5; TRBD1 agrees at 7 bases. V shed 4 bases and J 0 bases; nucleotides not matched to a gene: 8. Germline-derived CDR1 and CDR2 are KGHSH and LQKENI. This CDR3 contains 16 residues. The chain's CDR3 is CASSRSGTVDQETQYF. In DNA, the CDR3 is TGTGCCAGCTCACGTTCCGGGACAGTAGACCAAGAGACCCAGTACTTC.

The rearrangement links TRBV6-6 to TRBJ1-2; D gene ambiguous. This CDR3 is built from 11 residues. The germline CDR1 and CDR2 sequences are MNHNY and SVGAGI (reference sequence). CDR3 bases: TGTTGGACTAGATCTAACTATGGCTACACCTTC. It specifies CWTRSNYGYTF.

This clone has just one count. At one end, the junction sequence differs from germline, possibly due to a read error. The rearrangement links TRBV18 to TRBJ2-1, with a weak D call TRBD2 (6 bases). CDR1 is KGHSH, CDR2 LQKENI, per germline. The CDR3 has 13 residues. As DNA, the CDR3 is TGTGCCACCCATAGCGGTTCCTCCAATGAGCAGTTCTTC. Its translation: CATHSGSSNEQFF.

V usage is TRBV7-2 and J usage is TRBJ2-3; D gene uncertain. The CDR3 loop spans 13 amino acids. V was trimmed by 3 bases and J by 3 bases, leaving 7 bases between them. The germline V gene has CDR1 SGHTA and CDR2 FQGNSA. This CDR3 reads CASSFPLTDTQYF. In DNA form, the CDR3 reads TGTGCCAGCAGCTTCCCTCTTACAGATACGCAGTATTTT.

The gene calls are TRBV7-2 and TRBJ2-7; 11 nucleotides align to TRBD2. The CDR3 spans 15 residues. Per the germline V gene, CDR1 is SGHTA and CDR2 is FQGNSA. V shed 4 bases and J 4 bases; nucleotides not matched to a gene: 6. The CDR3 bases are TGTGCCAGCAGCTGGACTAGCGGGCAAAAATACGAGCAGTACTTC. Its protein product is CASSWTSGQKYEQYF.

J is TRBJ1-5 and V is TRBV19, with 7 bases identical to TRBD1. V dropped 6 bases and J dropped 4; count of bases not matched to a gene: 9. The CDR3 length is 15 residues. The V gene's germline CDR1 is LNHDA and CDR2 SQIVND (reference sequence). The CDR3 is CASRLNRDRNQPQHF. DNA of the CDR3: TGTGCCAGTAGATTGAACAGGGACAGAAATCAGCCCCAGCATTTT.

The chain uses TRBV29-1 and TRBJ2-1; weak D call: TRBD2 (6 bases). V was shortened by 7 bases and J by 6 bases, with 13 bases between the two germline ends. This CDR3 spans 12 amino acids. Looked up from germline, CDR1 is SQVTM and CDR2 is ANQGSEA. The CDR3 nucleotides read TGCAGCGCCACTAGACTAGGCAATGAGCAGTTCTTC. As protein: CSATRLGNEQFF.

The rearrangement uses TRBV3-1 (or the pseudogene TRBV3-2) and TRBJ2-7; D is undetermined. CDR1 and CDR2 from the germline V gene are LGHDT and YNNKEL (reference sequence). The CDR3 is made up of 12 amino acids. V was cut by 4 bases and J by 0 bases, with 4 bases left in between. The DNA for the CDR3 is TGTGCCAGCAGCCTTAGCTCCTACGAGCAGTACTTC. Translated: CASSLSSYEQYF.

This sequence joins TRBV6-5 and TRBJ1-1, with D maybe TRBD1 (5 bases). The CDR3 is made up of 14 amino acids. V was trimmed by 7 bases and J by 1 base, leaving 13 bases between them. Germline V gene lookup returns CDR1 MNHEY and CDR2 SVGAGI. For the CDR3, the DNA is TGTGCCAGCACGACGATCACAGGGAACACTGAAGCTTTCTTT. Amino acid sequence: CASTTITGNTEAFF.

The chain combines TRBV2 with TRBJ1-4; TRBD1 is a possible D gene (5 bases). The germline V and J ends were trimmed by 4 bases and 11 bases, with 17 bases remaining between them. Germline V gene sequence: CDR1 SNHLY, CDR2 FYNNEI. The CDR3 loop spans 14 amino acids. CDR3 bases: TGTGCCAGCAGTGGTAACCTTCAGGGAAGGAAACTGTTTTTT. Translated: CASSGNLQGRKLFF.

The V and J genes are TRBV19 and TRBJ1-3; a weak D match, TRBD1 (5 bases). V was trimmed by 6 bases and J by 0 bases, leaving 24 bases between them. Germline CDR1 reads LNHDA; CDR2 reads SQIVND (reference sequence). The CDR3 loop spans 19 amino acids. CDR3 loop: CASRIGALKGRPSGNTIYF. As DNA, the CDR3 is TGTGCCAGTAGGATCGGGGCCCTTAAGGGGAGGCCCTCTGGAAACACCATATATTTT.

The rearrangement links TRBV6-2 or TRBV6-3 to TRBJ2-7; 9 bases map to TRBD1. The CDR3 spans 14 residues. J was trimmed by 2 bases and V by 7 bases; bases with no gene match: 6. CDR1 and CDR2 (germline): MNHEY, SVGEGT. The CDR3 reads CASNPGTGTYEQYF. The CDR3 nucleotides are TGTGCCAGCAACCCGGGGACAGGGACCTACGAGCAGTACTTC.

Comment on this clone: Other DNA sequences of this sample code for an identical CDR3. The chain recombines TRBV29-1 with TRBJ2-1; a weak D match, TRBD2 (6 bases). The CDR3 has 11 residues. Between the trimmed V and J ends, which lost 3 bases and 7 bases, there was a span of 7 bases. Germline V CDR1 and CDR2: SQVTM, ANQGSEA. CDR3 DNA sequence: TGCAGCGTTGAGGGGGGAAATGAGCAGTTCTTC. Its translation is CSVEGGNEQFF.

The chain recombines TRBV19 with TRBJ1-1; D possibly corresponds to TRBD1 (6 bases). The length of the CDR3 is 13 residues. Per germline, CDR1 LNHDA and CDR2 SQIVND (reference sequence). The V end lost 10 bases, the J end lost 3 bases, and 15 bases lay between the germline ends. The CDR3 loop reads CATQGNRDTEAFF. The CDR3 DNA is TGTGCCACACAGGGAAATCGGGACACTGAAGCTTTCTTT. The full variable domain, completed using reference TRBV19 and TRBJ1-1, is DGGITQSPKYLFRKEGQNVTLSCEQNLNHDAMYWYRQDPGQGLRLIYYSQIVNDFQKGDIAEGYSVSREKKESFPLTVTSAQKNPTAFYLCATQGNRDTEAFFGQGTRLTVV.

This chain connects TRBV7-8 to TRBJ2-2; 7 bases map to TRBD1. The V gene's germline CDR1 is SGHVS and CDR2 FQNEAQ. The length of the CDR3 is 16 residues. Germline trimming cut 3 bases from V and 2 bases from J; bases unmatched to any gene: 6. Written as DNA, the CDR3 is TGTGCCAGCAGCTTGTTTCGGACAGGAAACACCGGGGAGCTGTTTTTT. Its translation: CASSLFRTGNTGELFF.

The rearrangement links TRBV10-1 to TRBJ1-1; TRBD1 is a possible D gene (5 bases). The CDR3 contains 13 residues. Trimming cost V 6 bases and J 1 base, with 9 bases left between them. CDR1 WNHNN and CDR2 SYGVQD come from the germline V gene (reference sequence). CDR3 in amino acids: CASRQDANTEAFF. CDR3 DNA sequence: TGCGCCAGCAGACAGGACGCGAACACTGAAGCTTTCTTT.

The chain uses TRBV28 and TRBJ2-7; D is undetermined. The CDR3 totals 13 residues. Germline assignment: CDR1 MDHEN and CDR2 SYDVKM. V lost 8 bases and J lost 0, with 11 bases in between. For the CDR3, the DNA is TGTGCCAGCCGCGTACAGAGCTCCTACGAGCAGTACTTC. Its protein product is CASRVQSSYEQYF.

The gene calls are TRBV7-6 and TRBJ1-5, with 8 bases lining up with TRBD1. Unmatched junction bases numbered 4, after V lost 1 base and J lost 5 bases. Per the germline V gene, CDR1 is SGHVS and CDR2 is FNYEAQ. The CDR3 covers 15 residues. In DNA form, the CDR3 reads TGTGCCAGCAGCTTAGGACAGGGGCCGTATCAGCCCCAGCATTTT. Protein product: CASSLGQGPYQPQHF.

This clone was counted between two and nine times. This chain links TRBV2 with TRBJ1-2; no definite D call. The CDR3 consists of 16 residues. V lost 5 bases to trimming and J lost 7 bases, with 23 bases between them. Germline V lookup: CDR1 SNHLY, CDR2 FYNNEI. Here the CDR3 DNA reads TGTGCCAGCAGTCGATCTGAAGCAGGCGGGAGAAGTGGCTACACCTTC. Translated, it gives CASSRSEAGGRSGYTF.

The DNA for the CDR3 is TGCGCCAGCGGCAAGCAGGGGAATCAGCCCCAGCATTTT. Translation: CASGKQGNQPQHF. This chain joins TRBV10-2 and TRBJ1-5, with a weak D call TRBD1 (6 bases). The germline V gene has CDR1 WSHSY and CDR2 SAAADI. Trimming took 8 bases from V and 4 from J, leaving 12 bases between them. CDR3 length: 13 residues.

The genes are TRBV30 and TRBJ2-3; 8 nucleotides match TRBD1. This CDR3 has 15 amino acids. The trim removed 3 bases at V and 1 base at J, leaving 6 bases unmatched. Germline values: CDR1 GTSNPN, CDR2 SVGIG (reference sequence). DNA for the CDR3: TGTGCCTGGAGCAGGACAGGGACGGGCACAGATACGCAGTATTTT. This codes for CAWSRTGTGTDTQYF.

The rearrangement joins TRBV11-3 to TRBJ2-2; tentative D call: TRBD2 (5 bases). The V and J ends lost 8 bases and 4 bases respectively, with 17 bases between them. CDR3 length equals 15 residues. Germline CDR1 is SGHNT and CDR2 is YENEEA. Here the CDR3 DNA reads TGTGCCAGCGAGCCTGGGGTCGGGGTCACCGGGGAGCTGTTTTTT. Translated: CASEPGVGVTGELFF.